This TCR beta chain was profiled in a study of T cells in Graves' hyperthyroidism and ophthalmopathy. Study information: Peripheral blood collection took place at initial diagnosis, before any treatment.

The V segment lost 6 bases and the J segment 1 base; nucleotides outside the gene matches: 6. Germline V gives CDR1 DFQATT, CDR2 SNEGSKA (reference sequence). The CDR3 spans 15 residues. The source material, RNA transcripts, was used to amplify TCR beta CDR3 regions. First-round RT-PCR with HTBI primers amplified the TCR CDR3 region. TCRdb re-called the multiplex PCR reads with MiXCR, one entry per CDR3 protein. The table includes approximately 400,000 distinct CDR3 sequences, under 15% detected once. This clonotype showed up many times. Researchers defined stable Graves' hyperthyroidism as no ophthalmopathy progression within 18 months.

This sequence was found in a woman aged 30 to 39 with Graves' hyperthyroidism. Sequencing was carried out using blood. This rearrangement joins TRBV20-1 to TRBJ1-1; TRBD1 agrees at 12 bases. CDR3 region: CSATGQGAKNTEAFF. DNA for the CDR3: TGCAGTGCCACGGGACAGGGGGCGAAGAACACTGAAGCTTTCTTT.